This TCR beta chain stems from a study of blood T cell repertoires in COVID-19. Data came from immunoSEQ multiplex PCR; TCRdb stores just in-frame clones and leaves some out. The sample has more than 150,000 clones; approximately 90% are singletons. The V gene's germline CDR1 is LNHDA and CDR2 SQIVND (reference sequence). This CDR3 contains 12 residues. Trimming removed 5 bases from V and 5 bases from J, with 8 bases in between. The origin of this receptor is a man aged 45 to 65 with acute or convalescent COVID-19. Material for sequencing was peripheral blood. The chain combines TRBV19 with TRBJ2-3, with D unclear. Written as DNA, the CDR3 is TGTGCCAGTAGTCAACTTAGAGATACGCAGTATTTT. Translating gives CASSQLRDTQYF.